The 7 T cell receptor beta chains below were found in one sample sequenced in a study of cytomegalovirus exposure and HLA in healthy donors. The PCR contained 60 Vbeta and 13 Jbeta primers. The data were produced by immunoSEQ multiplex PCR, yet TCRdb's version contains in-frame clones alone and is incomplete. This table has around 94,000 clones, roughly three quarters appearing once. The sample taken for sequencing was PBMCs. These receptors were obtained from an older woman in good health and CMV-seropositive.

The CDR3 loop reads CASSLLSVLNEQFF. The CDR3 nucleotides read TGTGCCAGCAGCCTGCTCAGCGTGTTGAATGAGCAGTTCTTC. The rearrangement links TRBV28 to TRBJ2-1; D is uncertain. Germline V gene lookup returns CDR1 MDHEN and CDR2 SYDVKM. The V and J ends lost 6 bases and 7 bases respectively, with 16 bases between them. The CDR3 consists of 14 residues.

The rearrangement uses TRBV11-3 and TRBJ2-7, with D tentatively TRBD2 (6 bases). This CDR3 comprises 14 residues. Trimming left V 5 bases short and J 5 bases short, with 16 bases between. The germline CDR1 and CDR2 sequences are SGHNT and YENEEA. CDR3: CASSPNGGSHEQYF. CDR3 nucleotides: TGTGCCAGCAGCCCAAATGGAGGGTCCCACGAGCAGTACTTC. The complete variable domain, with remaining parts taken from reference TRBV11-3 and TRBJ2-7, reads EAGVVQSPRYKIIEKKQPVAFWCNPISGHNTLYWYLQNLGQGPELLIRYENEEAVDDSQLPKDRFSAERLKGVDSTLKIQPAELGDSAVYLCASSPNGGSHEQYFGPGTRLTVT.

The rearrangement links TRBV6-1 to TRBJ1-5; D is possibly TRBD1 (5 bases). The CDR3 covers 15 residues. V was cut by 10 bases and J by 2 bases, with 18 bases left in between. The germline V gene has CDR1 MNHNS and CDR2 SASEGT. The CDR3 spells CATVVGRVGNQPQHF. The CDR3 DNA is TGTGCCACCGTGGTGGGCAGGGTAGGCAATCAGCCCCAGCATTTT.

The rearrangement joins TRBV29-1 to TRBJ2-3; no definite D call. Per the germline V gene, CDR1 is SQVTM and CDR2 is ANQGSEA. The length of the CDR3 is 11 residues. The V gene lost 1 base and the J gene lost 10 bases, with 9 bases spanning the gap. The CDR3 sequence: CSVEVFLSQYF. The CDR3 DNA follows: TGCAGCGTTGAAGTATTCCTATCGCAGTATTTT.

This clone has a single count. The CDR3 reads CASSLTLLSNLMNTEAFF. The CDR3 bases are TGTGCCAGCAGCTTAACCCTTCTCTCCAACTTAATGAACACTGAAGCTTTCTTT. This chain joins TRBV11-2 and TRBJ1-1, with no clear D. Germline assignment: CDR1 SGHAT and CDR2 FQNNGV. Trimming shortened V by 2 bases and J by 0 bases, and 19 bases separated the two germline ends. The CDR3 contains 18 residues.

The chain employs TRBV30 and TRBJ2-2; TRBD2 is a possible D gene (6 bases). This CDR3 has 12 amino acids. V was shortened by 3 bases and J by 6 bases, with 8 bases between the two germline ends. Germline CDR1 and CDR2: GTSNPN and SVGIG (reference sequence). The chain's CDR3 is CAWRWGAGELFF. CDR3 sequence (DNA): TGTGCCTGGAGATGGGGGGCCGGGGAGCTGTTTTTT. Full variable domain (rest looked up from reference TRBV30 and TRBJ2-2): SQTIHQWPATLVQPVGSPLSLECTVEGTSNPNLYWYRQAAGRGLQLLFYSVGIGQISSEVPQNLSASRPQDRQFILSSKKLLLSDSGFYLCAWRWGAGELFFGEGSRLTVL.

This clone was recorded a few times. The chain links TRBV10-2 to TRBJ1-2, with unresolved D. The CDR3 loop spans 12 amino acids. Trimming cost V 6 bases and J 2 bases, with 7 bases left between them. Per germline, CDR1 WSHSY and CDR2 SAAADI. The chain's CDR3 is CASRNTNYGYTF. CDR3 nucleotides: TGCGCCAGCAGGAACACGAACTATGGCTACACCTTC.